The 29 T cell receptor beta chains given below trace back to one sample, sequenced in a study of blood T cell repertoires in COVID-19. The method was immunoSEQ multiplex PCR; TCRdb's version includes in-frame clones alone and lacks a portion of them. The data hold 250,000 to 350,000 clones, with 70% to 90% observed a single time. The sample was peripheral blood. The receptor source for this set is a man younger than 35 who had recovered from COVID-19.

The V and J genes are TRBV9 and TRBJ2-7, with 9 bases lining up with TRBD2. The trim removed 0 bases at V and 2 bases at J, leaving 3 bases unmatched. Germline CDR1 reads SGDLS; CDR2 reads YYNGEE. There are 15 residues in the CDR3. The CDR3, as DNA: TGTGCCAGCAGCGTAGCGGCTAGCGGGACCTACGAGCAGTACTTC. It is translated as CASSVAASGTYEQYF.

The chain carries TRBV6-5 and TRBJ1-5, with D unclear. Germline values: CDR1 MNHEY, CDR2 SVGAGI. V lost 1 base and J lost 6, with 7 bases in between. The CDR3 extends over 13 amino acids. CDR3 coding DNA: TGTGCCAGCAGTTACTACGGAGGTCAGCCCCAGCATTTT. This codes for CASSYYGGQPQHF.

The chain couples TRBV19 to TRBJ1-5; D possibly corresponds to TRBD1 (6 bases). Germline values: CDR1 LNHDA, CDR2 SQIVND (reference sequence). The CDR3 is made up of 13 amino acids. The V gene lost 6 bases and the J gene lost 4 bases, with 10 bases spanning the gap. The CDR3 reads CASRTGVNQPQHF. The CDR3 DNA is TGTGCCAGTAGGACAGGCGTAAATCAGCCCCAGCATTTT.

CDR3 DNA sequence: TGTGCCACCAGTTCTAGATTAGGAAACACCATATATTTT. Its protein is CATSSRLGNTIYF. V usage is TRBV15 and J usage is TRBJ1-3; D remains unclear. Germline V gene data show CDR1 as LNHNV and CDR2 as YYDKDF (reference sequence). Trimming removed 6 bases at V and 4 bases at J, with 10 bases between. The CDR3 has 13 residues. The full variable domain, with the rest looked up from reference TRBV15 and TRBJ1-3, is DAMVIQNPRYQVTQFGKPVTLSCSQTLNHNVMYWYQQKSSQAPKLLFHYYDKDFNNEADTPDNFQSRRPNTSFCFLDIRSPGLGDTAMYLCATSSRLGNTIYFGEGSWLTVV.

The chain recombines TRBV2 with TRBJ1-4; a weak D match, TRBD1 (5 bases). The V gene lost 5 bases and the J gene lost 4 bases, with 17 bases spanning the gap. The CDR3 spans 16 residues. Per the germline V gene, CDR1 is SNHLY and CDR2 is FYNNEI. The CDR3 spells CASSRIQGGGNEKLFF. CDR3 nucleotides: TGTGCCAGCAGTAGAATTCAGGGCGGGGGTAATGAAAAACTGTTTTTT.

The chain carries TRBV27 and TRBJ2-7, with D possibly matching TRBD1 (6 bases). The ends were cut back, 3 bases at V and 2 bases at J, with 14 bases in the middle. CDR1 is MNHEY and CDR2 is SMNVEV in the germline V gene (reference sequence). This CDR3 is 15 amino acids long. In nucleotides, the CDR3 is TGTGCCAGCAGTTTCGGTAGGGGGACAACCTACGAGCAGTACTTC. It translates to CASSFGRGTTYEQYF.

J is TRBJ2-7 and V is TRBV19; 9 bases fit TRBD1. The CDR3 is 14 amino acids. Trimming removed 6 bases from V and 4 bases from J; junction bases left unmatched: 7. The V gene's germline CDR1 is LNHDA and CDR2 SQIVND (reference sequence). The CDR3 bases are TGTGCCAGTAGCCGAACAGGGGGCCTTTACGAGCAGTACTTC. This codes for CASSRTGGLYEQYF.

This sequence joins TRBV30 and TRBJ2-5, with 7 positions matching TRBD1. The J segment lost 3 bases and the V segment lost 8 bases, leaving 6 bases of the junction unmatched. Germline V lookup: CDR1 GTSNPN, CDR2 SVGIG (reference sequence). This CDR3 has 12 residues. CDR3 amino acids: CAQGQSEETQYF. CDR3 DNA: TGTGCCCAGGGACAGTCCGAAGAGACCCAGTACTTC. Using reference TRBV30 and TRBJ2-5 for the parts outside the CDR3, the full variable domain is SQTIHQWPATLVQPVGSPLSLECTVEGTSNPNLYWYRQAAGRGLQLLFYSVGIGQISSEVPQNLSASRPQDRQFILSSKKLLLSDSGFYLCAQGQSEETQYFGPGTRLLVL.

CDR3 nucleotides: TGCGCCAGCAGCGCGGGCGGGAGTAGCTCCTACAATGAGCAGTTCTTC. This codes for CASSAGGSSSYNEQFF. The chain carries TRBV5-1 and TRBJ2-1; 7 positions match TRBD2. There are 16 residues in the CDR3. Trimming took 4 bases from V and 0 from J; bases not matched to a gene: 7. CDR1 is SGHRS, CDR2 YFSETQ, per germline.

The genes are TRBV7-9 and TRBJ2-7; 7 bases are shared with TRBD1. The germline CDR1 and CDR2 sequences are SEHNR and FQNEAQ (reference sequence). The CDR3 sequence is 16 residues long. Trimming took 0 bases from V and 2 from J; bases not matched to a gene: 7. CDR3 protein: CASSLAVGQKAYEQYF. The CDR3, as DNA: TGTGCCAGCAGCTTAGCGGTGGGACAGAAAGCCTACGAGCAGTACTTC.

This chain links TRBV6-1 with TRBJ2-7, with a tentative D call TRBD1 (5 bases). The CDR3 totals 15 residues. Germline loops: CDR1 MNHNS, CDR2 SASEGT. V was shortened by 2 bases and J by 1 base, with 12 bases between the two germline ends. The CDR3, as DNA: TGTGCCAGCAGTGAAAGGCAGGGCCATTCCTACGAGCAGTACTTC. Its translation: CASSERQGHSYEQYF.

The chain recombines TRBV27 with TRBJ2-7; 10 bases match TRBD1. Trimming at V came to 5 bases and at J to 1 base, leaving 5 bases not matched to a gene. CDR1 and CDR2 from the germline V gene are MNHEY and SMNVEV (reference sequence). The CDR3 sequence is 15 residues long. The DNA for the CDR3 is TGTGCCAGCAGTATACGGACAGGGGGATCCTACGAGCAGTACTTC. Translating gives CASSIRTGGSYEQYF.

The chain uses TRBV6-2 or TRBV6-3 and TRBJ2-1, with 7 positions matching TRBD1. The CDR3 totals 16 residues. Germline V gives CDR1 MNHEY, CDR2 SVGEGT. V shed 6 bases and J 2 bases; nucleotides not matched to a gene: 10. The CDR3 region has the DNA TGTGCCAGCAGCATTGACAGGGCTAGACCCTACAATGAGCAGTTCTTC. Its translation is CASSIDRARPYNEQFF.

The chain has TRBV4-2 and TRBJ1-2; 7 bases are a match to TRBD1. CDR1 and CDR2 from the germline V gene are LGHNA and YNFKEQ. V dropped 5 bases and J dropped 4; count of bases not matched to a gene: 10. There are 15 residues in the CDR3. CDR3 sequence: CASSSRTGTSYGYTF. CDR3 bases: TGTGCCAGCAGCTCACGGACAGGAACGTCCTATGGCTACACCTTC.

V gene TRBV4-2 combines with J gene TRBJ1-2; D might be TRBD1 (6 bases). Germline V gene sequence: CDR1 LGHNA, CDR2 YNFKEQ. Trimming cost V 4 bases and J 8 bases, with 14 bases left between them. The CDR3 consists of 13 residues. The CDR3 protein is CASSPNRDGGYTF. The DNA of the CDR3 is TGTGCCAGCAGCCCCAACAGGGATGGAGGCTACACCTTC.

The genes are TRBV7-3 and TRBJ2-5; a weak D match, TRBD1 (7 bases). The V end was cut by 6 bases, the J end by 5 bases, with 34 bases between. Germline lookup yields CDR1 SGHTA and CDR2 FQGTGA. This CDR3 comprises 20 residues. The CDR3 DNA sequence: TGTGCCAGCAGATATCAGGACAGGCGGCTAGCGCTAAGGTGGTGGGAGACCCAGTACTTC. Its protein is CASRYQDRRLALRWWETQYF.

The chain is built from TRBV19 and TRBJ1-2, with D maybe TRBD1 (6 bases). Germline CDR1 and CDR2: LNHDA and SQIVND (reference sequence). V lost 6 bases to trimming and J lost 7 bases, with 18 bases between them. The CDR3 is 14 amino acids. The CDR3 region is CASSLTGPGGGYTF. CDR3 DNA sequence: TGTGCCAGTAGCTTGACAGGTCCTGGGGGTGGCTACACCTTC.

V and J are TRBV4-1 and TRBJ1-5; a weak D match, TRBD1 (6 bases). V was pared by 8 bases and J by 5 bases, with 16 bases between. CDR3 length: 14 amino acids. Germline V gene data show CDR1 as MGHRA and CDR2 as YSYEKL. This chain's CDR3 is CASSDQGRYQPQHF. CDR3 DNA: TGCGCCAGCTCGGACCAGGGGCGCTATCAGCCCCAGCATTTT.

The chain couples TRBV5-4 to TRBJ1-2; D perhaps matches TRBD1 (6 bases). Trimming removed 5 bases from V and 8 bases from J, with 25 bases in between. Germline V gene lookup returns CDR1 SGHNT and CDR2 YYREEE (reference sequence). The CDR3 covers 16 residues. The CDR3 region has the DNA TGTGCCAGCAGAGCTACCACCGGGACACCTACAAGCGGCTACACCTTC. It codes for CASRATTGTPTSGYTF.

The V and J genes are TRBV9 and TRBJ2-3; 8 bases match TRBD1. The junction had 10 bases not matched to a gene; V was cut back by 3 bases and J by 1 base. Germline CDR1 and CDR2: SGDLS and YYNGEE. The CDR3 contains 17 residues. CDR3 region: CASSEGTRDRRTDTQYF. CDR3 bases: TGTGCCAGCAGCGAGGGAACCCGGGACAGGCGCACAGATACGCAGTATTTT.

In nucleotides, the CDR3 is TGTGCCAGTAGTAGAGTACTCTCCTACGAGCAGTACTTC. Translating gives CASSRVLSYEQYF. The chain has TRBV19 and TRBJ2-7; D ambiguous. This CDR3 contains 13 residues. CDR1 LNHDA and CDR2 SQIVND come from the germline V gene (reference sequence). V gave up 4 bases and J gave up 0 bases, with 7 bases separating them.

The V and J genes are TRBV5-1 and TRBJ2-5; 12 nucleotides match TRBD2. J gave up 4 bases and V 4 bases, and 5 bases lay outside the gene matches. This CDR3 spans 15 amino acids. The germline gives CDR1 SGHRS, CDR2 YFSETQ. The CDR3 is CASSRGTSGPETQYF. The CDR3 region has the DNA TGCGCCAGCAGCCGGGGGACTAGCGGGCCAGAGACCCAGTACTTC.

This clone has only one observation. This chain links TRBV2 with TRBJ1-2, with D hard to call. Trimming pared 4 bases from V and 1 base from J, leaving 7 bases between. From germline, CDR1 is SNHLY and CDR2 FYNNEI. The CDR3 runs to 13 residues. The CDR3 loop is CASSGLNNYGYTF. The CDR3 nucleotides are TGTGCCAGCAGTGGACTGAATAACTATGGCTACACCTTC.

V gene TRBV6-2 or TRBV6-3 combines with J gene TRBJ2-7; possible D gene TRBD1, 6 bases. Germline loops: CDR1 MNHEY, CDR2 SVGEGT. Trimming took 6 bases from V and 3 from J, leaving 15 bases between them. The CDR3 consists of 14 residues. Here the CDR3 reads CASSHLAGDYEQYF. The CDR3 DNA is TGTGCCAGCAGCCACCTCGCAGGGGACTACGAGCAGTACTTC.

This chain links TRBV7-9 with TRBJ1-1, with a possible D match to TRBD1 (5 bases). Germline loops: CDR1 SEHNR, CDR2 FQNEAQ (reference sequence). V was trimmed by 6 bases and J by 1 base, leaving 9 bases between them. The CDR3 has 13 residues. The CDR3 spells CASSGRGNTEAFF. The CDR3 bases are TGTGCCAGCAGTGGGAGGGGGAACACTGAAGCTTTCTTT.

The V call is TRBV27, the J call TRBJ1-4; D is unresolved. Germline CDR1 and CDR2: MNHEY and SMNVEV (reference sequence). The CDR3 is 15 amino acids. The V and J ends lost 3 bases and 3 bases respectively, with 11 bases between them. In DNA, the CDR3 is TGTGCCAGCAGTTTCGGCGCGGCGGCTAATGAAAAACTGTTTTTT. Its protein product is CASSFGAAANEKLFF.

The chain is built from TRBV18 and TRBJ1-6, with 9 bases matching TRBD1. The CDR3 spans 18 residues. Per germline, CDR1 KGHSH and CDR2 LQKENI. Trimming took 2 bases from V and 7 from J; bases not matched to a gene: 12. CDR3 region: CASSPNLRDRVYNSPLHF. The CDR3 coding sequence is TGTGCCAGCTCACCAAATCTCCGGGACAGGGTTTACAATTCACCCCTCCACTTT.

The chain links TRBV5-1 to TRBJ2-7; 9 positions match TRBD1. This CDR3 is 15 amino acids long. From germline, CDR1 is SGHRS and CDR2 YFSETQ. V shed 4 bases, J shed 2 bases, and the junction held 7 bases outside the gene matches. CDR3 nucleotides: TGCGCCAGCAGCATCGGACAGGGGAATACCTACGAGCAGTACTTC. The encoded protein is CASSIGQGNTYEQYF.

The chain carries TRBV6-6 and TRBJ2-4; the match to TRBD1 covers 10 bases. J lost 6 bases, V lost 5 bases, and 1 base had no gene match. The CDR3 contains 13 residues. Germline CDR1 and CDR2: MNHNY and SVGAGI (reference sequence). The CDR3 nucleotides are TGTGCCAGCAGTGGACAGGGGGGAAACATTCAGTACTTC. Protein product: CASSGQGGNIQYF.